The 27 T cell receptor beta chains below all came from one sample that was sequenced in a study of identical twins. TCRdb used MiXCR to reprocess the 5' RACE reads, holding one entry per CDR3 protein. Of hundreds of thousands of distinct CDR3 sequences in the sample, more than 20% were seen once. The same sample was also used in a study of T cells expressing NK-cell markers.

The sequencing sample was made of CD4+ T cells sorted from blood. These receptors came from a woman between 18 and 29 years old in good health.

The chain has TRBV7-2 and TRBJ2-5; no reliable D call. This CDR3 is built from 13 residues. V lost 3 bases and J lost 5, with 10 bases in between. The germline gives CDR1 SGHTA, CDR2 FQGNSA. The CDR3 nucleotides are TGTGCCAGCAGCTTCCAATTCGGGGAGACCCAGTACTTC. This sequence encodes CASSFQFGETQYF.

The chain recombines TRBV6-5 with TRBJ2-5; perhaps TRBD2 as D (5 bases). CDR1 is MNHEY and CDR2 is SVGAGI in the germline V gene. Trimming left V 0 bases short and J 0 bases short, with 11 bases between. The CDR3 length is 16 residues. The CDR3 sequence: CASSYSIRGYQETQYF. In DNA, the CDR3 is TGTGCCAGCAGTTACTCGATAAGAGGGTACCAAGAGACCCAGTACTTC.

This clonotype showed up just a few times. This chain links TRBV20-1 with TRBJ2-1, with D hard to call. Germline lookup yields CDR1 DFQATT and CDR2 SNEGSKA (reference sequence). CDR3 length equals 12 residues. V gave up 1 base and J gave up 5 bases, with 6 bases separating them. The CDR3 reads CSARAQHNEQFF. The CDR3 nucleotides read TGCAGTGCTAGAGCACAGCACAATGAGCAGTTCTTC.

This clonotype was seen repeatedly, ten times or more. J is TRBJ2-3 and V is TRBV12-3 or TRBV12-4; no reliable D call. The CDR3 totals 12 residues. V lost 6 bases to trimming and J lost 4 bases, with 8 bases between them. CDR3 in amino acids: CASSRSADTQYF. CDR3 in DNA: TGTGCCAGCAGCCGGAGTGCAGATACGCAGTATTTT.

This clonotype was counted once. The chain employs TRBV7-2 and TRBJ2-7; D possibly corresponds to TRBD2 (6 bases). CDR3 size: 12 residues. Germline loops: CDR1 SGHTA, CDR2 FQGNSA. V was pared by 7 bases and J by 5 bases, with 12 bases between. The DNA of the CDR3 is TGTGCCAGCAAAAAGGGGACTCACGAGCAGTACTTC. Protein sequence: CASKKGTHEQYF.

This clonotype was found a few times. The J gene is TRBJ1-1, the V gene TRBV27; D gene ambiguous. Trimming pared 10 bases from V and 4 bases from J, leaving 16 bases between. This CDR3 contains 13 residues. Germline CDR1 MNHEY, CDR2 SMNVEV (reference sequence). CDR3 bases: TGTGCCACGAGCCGAAATCCAACCACTGAAGCTTTCTTT. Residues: CATSRNPTTEAFF.

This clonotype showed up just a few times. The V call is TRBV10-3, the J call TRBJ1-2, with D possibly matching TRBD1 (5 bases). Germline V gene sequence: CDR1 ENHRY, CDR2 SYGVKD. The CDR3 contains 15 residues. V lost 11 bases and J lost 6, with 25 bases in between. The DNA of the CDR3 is TGTGCCCTAAACTTTTACACCGGGACGGTGGATGGCTACACCTTC. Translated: CALNFYTGTVDGYTF.

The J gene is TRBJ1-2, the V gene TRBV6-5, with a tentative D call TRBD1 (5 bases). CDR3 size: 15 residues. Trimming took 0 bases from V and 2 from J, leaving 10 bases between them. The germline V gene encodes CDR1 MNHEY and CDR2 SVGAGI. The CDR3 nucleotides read TGTGCCAGCAGTTACTCTAGGACAAACAACTATGGCTACACCTTC. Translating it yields CASSYSRTNNYGYTF.

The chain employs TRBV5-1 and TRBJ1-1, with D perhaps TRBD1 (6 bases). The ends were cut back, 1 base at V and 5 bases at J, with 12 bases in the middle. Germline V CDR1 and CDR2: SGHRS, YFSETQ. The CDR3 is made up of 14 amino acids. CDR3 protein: CASSLTHRETEAFF. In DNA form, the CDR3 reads TGCGCCAGCAGCTTGACACACAGGGAGACTGAAGCTTTCTTT.

The CDR3 DNA is TGTGCCATCAGTGATCGGACAGGGGGAACTGAAGCTTTCTTT. Protein sequence: CAISDRTGGTEAFF. The chain carries TRBV10-3 and TRBJ1-1; 10 positions match TRBD1. Germline CDR1 ENHRY, CDR2 SYGVKD. The CDR3 totals 14 residues. With 3 bases clipped from V and 5 bases from J, the junction kept 3 bases outside the gene matches.

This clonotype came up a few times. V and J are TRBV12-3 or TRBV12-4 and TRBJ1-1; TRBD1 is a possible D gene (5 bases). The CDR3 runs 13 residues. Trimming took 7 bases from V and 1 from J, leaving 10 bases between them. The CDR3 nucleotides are TGTGCCAGCACCACGACAGAGAACACTGAAGCTTTCTTT. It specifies CASTTTENTEAFF.

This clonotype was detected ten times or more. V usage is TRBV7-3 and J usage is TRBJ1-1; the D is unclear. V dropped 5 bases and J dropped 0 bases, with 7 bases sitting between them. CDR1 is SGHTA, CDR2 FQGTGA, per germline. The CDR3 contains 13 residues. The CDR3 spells CASSAHMNTEAFF. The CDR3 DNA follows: TGTGCCAGCAGCGCCCACATGAACACTGAAGCTTTCTTT.

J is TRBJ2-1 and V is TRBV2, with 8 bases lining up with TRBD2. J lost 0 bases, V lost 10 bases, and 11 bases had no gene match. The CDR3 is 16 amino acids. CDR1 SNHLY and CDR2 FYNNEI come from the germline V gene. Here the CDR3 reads CATRAAGVVSYNEQFF. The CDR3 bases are TGTGCCACCCGGGCAGCGGGAGTTGTCTCCTACAATGAGCAGTTCTTC. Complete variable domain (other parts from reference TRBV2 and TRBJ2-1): EPEVTQTPSHQVTQMGQEVILRCVPISNHLYFYWYRQILGQKVEFLVSFYNNEISEKSEIFDDQFSVERPDGSNFTLKIRSTKLEDSAMYFCATRAAGVVSYNEQFFGPGTRLTVL.

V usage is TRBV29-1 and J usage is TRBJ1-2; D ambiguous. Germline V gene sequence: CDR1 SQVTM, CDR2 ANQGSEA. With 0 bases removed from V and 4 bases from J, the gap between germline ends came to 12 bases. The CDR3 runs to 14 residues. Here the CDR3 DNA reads TGCAGCGTTGAAGATTGGGCCCGGGGCTATGGCTACACCTTC. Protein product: CSVEDWARGYGYTF.

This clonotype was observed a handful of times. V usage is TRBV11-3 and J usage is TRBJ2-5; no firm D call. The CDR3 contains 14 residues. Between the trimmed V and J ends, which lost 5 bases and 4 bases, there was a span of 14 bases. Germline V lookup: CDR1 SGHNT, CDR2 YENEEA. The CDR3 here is CASSRPFGPETQYF. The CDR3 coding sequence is TGTGCCAGCAGCCGTCCGTTCGGGCCAGAGACCCAGTACTTC. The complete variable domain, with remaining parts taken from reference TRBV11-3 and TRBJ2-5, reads EAGVVQSPRYKIIEKKQPVAFWCNPISGHNTLYWYLQNLGQGPELLIRYENEEAVDDSQLPKDRFSAERLKGVDSTLKIQPAELGDSAVYLCASSRPFGPETQYFGPGTRLLVL.

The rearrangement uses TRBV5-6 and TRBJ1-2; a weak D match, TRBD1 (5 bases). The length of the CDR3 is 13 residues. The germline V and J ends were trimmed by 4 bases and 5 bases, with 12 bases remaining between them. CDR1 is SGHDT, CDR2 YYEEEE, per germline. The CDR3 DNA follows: TGTGCCAGCAGCGTGCCGGGGGTTTATGGCTACACCTTC. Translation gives CASSVPGVYGYTF.

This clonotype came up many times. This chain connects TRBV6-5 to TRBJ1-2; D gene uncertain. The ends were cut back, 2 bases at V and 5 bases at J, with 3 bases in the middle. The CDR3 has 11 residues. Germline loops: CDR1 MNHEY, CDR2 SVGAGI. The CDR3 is CASSYGYGYTF. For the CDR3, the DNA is TGTGCCAGCAGTTACGGGTATGGCTACACCTTC.

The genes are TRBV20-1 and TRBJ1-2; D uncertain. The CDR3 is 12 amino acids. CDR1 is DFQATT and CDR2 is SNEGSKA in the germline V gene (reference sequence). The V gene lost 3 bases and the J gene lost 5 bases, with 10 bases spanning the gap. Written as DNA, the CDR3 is TGCAGTGCTAGTGGAAGAGATTATGGCTACACCTTC. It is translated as CSASGRDYGYTF.

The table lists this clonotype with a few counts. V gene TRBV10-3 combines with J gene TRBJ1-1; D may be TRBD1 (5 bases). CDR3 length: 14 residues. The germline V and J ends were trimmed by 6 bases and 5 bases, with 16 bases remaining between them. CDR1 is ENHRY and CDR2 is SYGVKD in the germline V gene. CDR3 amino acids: CAIRARGEGTEAFF. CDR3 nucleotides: TGTGCCATCAGGGCGCGGGGGGAAGGAACTGAAGCTTTCTTT.

CDR3 amino acids: CASSAPGTSGGHSSYNEQFF. DNA of the CDR3: TGTGCCAGCAGCGCCCCCGGGACTAGCGGGGGGCACAGCTCCTACAATGAGCAGTTCTTC. The chain recombines TRBV7-3 with TRBJ2-1; TRBD2 matches at 15 bases. The junction had 11 bases not matched to a gene; V was cut back by 5 bases and J by 0 bases. Germline CDR1 SGHTA, CDR2 FQGTGA. The CDR3 is 20 residues long.

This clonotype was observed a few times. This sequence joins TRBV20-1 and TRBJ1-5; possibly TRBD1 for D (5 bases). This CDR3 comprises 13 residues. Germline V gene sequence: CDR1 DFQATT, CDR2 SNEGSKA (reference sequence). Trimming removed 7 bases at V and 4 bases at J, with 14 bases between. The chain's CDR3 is CSVRTLRNQPQHF. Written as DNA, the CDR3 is TGCAGTGTCAGGACACTACGAAATCAGCCCCAGCATTTT.

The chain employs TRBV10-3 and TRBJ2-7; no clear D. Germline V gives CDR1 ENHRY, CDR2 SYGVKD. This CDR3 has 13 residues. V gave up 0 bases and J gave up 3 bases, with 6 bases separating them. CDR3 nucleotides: TGTGCCATCAGTGAGTCAGGGTTCTACGAGCAGTACTTC. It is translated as CAISESGFYEQYF.

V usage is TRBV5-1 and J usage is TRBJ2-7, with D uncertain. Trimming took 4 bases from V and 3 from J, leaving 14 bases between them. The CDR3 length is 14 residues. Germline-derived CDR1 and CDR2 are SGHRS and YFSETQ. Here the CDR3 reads CASSPSPPNYEQYF. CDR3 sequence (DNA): TGCGCCAGCAGCCCGTCACCCCCGAACTACGAGCAGTACTTC.

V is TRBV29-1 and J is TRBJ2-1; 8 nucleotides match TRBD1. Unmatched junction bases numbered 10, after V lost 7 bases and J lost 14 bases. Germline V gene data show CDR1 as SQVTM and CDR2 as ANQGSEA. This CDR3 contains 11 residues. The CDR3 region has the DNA TGCAGCGGCGGACAGGGAGAGGGGGAGTTCTTC. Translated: CSGGQGEGEFF.

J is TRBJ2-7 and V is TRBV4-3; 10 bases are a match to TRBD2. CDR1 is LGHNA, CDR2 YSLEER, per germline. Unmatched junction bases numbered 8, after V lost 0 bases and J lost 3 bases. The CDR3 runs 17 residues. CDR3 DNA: TGCGCCAGCAGCCAAGAGTTGGGACTAGCGATCCGCTACGAGCAGTACTTC. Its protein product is CASSQELGLAIRYEQYF.

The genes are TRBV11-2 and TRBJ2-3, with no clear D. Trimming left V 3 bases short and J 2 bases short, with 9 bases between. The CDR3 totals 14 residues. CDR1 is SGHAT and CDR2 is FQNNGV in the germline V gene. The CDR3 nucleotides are TGTGCCAGCAGCTTTAGGTTACTCACAGATACGCAGTATTTT. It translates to CASSFRLLTDTQYF.

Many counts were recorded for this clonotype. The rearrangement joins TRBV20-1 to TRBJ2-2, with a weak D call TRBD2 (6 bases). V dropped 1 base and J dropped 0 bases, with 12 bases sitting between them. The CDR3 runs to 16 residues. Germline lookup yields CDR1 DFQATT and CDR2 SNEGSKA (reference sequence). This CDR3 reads CSARVHGGANTGELFF. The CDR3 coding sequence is TGCAGTGCTAGAGTTCACGGCGGGGCGAACACCGGGGAGCTGTTTTTT.